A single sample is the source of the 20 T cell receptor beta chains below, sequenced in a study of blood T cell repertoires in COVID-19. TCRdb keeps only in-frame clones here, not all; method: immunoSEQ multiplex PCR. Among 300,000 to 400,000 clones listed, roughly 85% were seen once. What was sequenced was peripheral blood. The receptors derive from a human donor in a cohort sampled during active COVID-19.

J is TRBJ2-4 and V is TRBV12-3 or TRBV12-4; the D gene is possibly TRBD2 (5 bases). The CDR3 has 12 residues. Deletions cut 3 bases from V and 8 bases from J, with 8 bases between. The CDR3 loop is CASSFGGDIQYF. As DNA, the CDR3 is TGTGCCAGCAGTTTTGGAGGCGACATTCAGTACTTC.

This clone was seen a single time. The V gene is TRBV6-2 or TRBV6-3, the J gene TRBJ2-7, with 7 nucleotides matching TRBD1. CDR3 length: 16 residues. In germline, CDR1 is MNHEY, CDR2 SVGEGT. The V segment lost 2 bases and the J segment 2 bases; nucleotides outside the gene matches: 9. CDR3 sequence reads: CASSYPRQGGTYEQYF. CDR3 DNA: TGTGCCAGCAGTTACCCGCGACAGGGTGGAACCTACGAGCAGTACTTC.

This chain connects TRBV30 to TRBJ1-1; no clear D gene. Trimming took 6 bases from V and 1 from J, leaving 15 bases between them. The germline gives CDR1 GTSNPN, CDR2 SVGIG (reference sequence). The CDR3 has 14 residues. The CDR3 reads CACIPERGNTEAFF. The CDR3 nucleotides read TGTGCCTGTATCCCGGAACGGGGGAACACTGAAGCTTTCTTT.

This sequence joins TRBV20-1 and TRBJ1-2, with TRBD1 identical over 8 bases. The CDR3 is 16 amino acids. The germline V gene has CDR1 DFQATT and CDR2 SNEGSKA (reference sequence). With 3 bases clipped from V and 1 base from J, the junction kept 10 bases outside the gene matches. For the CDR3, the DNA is TGCAGTGCTAGTGTGAGACAGGGGATGGGTAACTATGGCTACACCTTC. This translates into CSASVRQGMGNYGYTF.

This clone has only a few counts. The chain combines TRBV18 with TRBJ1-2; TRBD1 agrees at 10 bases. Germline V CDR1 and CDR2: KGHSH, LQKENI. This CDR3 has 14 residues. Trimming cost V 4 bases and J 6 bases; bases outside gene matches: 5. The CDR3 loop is CASSHGQGDDGYTF. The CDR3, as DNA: TGTGCCAGCTCACATGGACAGGGGGATGATGGCTACACCTTC.

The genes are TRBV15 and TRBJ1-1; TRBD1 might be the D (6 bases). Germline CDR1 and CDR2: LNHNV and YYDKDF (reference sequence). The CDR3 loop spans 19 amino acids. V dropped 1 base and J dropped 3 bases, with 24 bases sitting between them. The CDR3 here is CATSRGGRTDFSMYTEAFF. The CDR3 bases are TGTGCCACCAGCAGAGGGGGTAGGACAGACTTTAGCATGTACACTGAAGCTTTCTTT.

The CDR3 here is CACSAGKNTGELFF. For the CDR3, the DNA is TGTGCCTGCTCGGCAGGGAAGAACACCGGGGAGCTGTTTTTT. This chain uses TRBV24-1 with TRBJ2-2, with a tentative D call TRBD1 (5 bases). CDR3 size: 14 residues. V shed 12 bases and J shed 1 base, with 14 bases lying between them. Germline CDR1 is KGHDR and CDR2 is SFDVKD.

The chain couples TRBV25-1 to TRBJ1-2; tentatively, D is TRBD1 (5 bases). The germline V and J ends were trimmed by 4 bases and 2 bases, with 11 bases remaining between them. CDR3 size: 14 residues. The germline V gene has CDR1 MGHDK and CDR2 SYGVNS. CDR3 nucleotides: TGTGCCAGCAGTGGGGGCGGGGTCAACTATGGCTACACCTTC. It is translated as CASSGGGVNYGYTF.

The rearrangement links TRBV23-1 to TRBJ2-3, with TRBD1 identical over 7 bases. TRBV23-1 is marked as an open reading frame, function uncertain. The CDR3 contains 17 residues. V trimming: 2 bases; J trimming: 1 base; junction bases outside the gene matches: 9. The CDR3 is CASSQTTGAGGTDTQYF. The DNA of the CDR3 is TGCGCCAGCAGTCAAACAACAGGGGCTGGTGGCACAGATACGCAGTATTTT.

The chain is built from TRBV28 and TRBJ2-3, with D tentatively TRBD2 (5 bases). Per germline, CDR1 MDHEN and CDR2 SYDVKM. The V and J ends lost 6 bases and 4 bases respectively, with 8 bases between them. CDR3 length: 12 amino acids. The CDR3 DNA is TGTGCCAGCAGATCCGGGGCAGATACGCAGTATTTT. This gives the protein CASRSGADTQYF.

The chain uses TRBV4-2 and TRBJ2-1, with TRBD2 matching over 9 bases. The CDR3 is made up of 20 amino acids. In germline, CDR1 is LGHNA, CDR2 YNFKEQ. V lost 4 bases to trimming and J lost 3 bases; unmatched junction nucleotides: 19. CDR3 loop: CASSLGRLAGELINYNEQFF. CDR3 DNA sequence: TGTGCCAGCAGCCTCGGCCGCTTAGCGGGGGAGCTGATCAACTACAATGAGCAGTTCTTC.

CDR3: CAWSPETGVLYEQYF. In nucleotides, the CDR3 is TGTGCCTGGAGTCCCGAAACAGGGGTCCTCTACGAGCAGTACTTC. J is TRBJ2-7 and V is TRBV30; TRBD1 agrees at 7 bases. V was pared by 2 bases and J by 3 bases, with 10 bases of the junction left unmatched. The CDR3 is made up of 15 amino acids. CDR1 and CDR2 (germline): GTSNPN, SVGIG (reference sequence).

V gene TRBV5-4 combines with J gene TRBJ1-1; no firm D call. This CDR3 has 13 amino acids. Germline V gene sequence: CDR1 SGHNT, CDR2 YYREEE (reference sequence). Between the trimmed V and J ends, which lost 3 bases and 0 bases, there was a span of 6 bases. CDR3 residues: CASSSHVNTEAFF. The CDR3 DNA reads TGTGCCAGCAGCTCCCATGTGAACACTGAAGCTTTCTTT.

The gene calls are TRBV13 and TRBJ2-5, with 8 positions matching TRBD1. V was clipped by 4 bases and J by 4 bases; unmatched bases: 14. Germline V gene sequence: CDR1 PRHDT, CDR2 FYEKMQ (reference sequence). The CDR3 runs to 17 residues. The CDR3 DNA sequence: TGTGCCAGCAGCTCCCCCGACCATGGACAGGGAAGAGAGACCCAGTACTTC. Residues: CASSSPDHGQGRETQYF.

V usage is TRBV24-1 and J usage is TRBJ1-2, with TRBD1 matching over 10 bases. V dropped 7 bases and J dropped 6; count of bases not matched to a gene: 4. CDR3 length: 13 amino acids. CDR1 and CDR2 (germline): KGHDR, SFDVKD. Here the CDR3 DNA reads TGTGCCACCAGCCTGACAGGGGGCCATGGCTACACCTTC. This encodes CATSLTGGHGYTF.

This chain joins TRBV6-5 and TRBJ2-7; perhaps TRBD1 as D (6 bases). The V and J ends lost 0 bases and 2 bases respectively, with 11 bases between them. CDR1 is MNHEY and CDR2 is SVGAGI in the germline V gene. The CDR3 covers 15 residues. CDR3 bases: TGTGCCAGCAGTTACTCGAGAGGGGGTCCCTACGAGCAGTACTTC. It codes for CASSYSRGGPYEQYF.

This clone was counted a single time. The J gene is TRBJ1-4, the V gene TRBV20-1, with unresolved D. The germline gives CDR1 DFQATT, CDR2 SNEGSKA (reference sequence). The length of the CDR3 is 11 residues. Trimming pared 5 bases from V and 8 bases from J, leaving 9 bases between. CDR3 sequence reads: CSAANGEKLFF. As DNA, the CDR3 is TGCAGTGCTGCTAACGGGGAAAAACTGTTTTTT.

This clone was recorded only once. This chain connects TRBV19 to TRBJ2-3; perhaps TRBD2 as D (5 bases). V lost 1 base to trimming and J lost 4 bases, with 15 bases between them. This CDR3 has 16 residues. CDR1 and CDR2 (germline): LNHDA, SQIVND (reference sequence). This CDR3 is CASSIVATPGSDTQYF. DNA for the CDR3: TGTGCCAGTAGTATAGTGGCCACCCCGGGATCAGATACGCAGTATTTT.

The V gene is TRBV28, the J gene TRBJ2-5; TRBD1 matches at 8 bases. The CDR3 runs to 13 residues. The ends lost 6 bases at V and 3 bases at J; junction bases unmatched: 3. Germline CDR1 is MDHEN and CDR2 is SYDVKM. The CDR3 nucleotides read TGTGCCAGCAGATTACAGGGGGAAGAGACCCAGTACTTC. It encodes CASRLQGEETQYF.

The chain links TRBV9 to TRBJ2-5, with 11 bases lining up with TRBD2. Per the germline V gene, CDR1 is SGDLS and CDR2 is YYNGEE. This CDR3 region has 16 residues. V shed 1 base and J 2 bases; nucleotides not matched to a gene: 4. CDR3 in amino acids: CASSVLAGGYQETQYF. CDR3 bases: TGTGCCAGCAGCGTACTAGCGGGGGGCTATCAAGAGACCCAGTACTTC.